The 22 T cell receptor beta chains reported below all come from one sample, sequenced in a study of T cell repertoires in cytomegalovirus infection. No antigen has been identified for these receptors. TCRdb fed the reads into MiXCR, producing one record per CDR3 protein. The data show some 220,000 distinct CDR3 sequences, 35% to 40% seen once. The material sequenced was CD8+ T cells from cultured PBMCs, taken from culture after CMV antigen stimulation. The receptor source for this set is a human donor in good health (CMV status not recorded). Some clones in this sample may be carry-over from other donors' samples.

Only a few counts were recorded for this clonotype. The chain joins TRBV7-6 to TRBJ2-3; D might be TRBD1 (5 bases). The CDR3 is 15 amino acids. CDR1 is SGHVS and CDR2 is FNYEAQ in the germline V gene. Trimming took 1 base from V and 4 from J, leaving 12 bases between them. CDR3 DNA: TGTGCCAGCAGCTTAGTTGCCCGCAGGGCAGATACGCAGTATTTT. Encoded protein: CASSLVARRADTQYF.

J is TRBJ2-6 and V is TRBV10-3; the D is unclear. Germline V gene data show CDR1 as ENHRY and CDR2 as SYGVKD. V lost 4 bases and J 2 bases, leaving 0 bases between the germline ends. The CDR3 contains 12 residues. CDR3 nucleotide sequence: TGTGCCATCAGTGCTGGGGCCAACGTCCTGACTTTC. Its protein is CAISAGANVLTF.

V and J are TRBV12-3 or TRBV12-4 and TRBJ2-1; 11 bases are shared with TRBD2. V shed 6 bases and J 4 bases; nucleotides not matched to a gene: 5. The CDR3 consists of 15 residues. The CDR3, as DNA: TGTGCCAGCAGAACGACTAGCGGGGATTACAATGAGCAGTTCTTC. The encoded protein is CASRTTSGDYNEQFF.

This clonotype has only one observation. This chain links TRBV20-1 with TRBJ1-5; TRBD1 is a possible D gene (6 bases). CDR1 and CDR2 (germline): DFQATT, SNEGSKA (reference sequence). The CDR3 runs to 12 residues. The ends were cut back, 6 bases at V and 4 bases at J, with 10 bases in the middle. The CDR3 DNA is TGCAGTGCGATGGACAGAAATCAGCCCCAGCATTTT. It yields the protein CSAMDRNQPQHF.

There are many counts of this clonotype. The chain recombines TRBV9 with TRBJ2-2; no reliable D call. Germline lookup yields CDR1 SGDLS and CDR2 YYNGEE. V lost 0 bases and J lost 5, with 5 bases in between. The CDR3 length is 13 residues. The CDR3 region is CASSVVETGELFF. The CDR3 coding sequence is TGTGCCAGCAGCGTAGTAGAGACCGGGGAGCTGTTTTTT.

A few counts support this clonotype. The V and J genes are TRBV7-8 and TRBJ1-6; tentatively, D is TRBD1 (5 bases). This CDR3 has 16 amino acids. CDR1 is SGHVS and CDR2 is FQNEAQ in the germline V gene. The germline V and J ends were trimmed by 1 base and 3 bases, with 10 bases remaining between them. CDR3 sequence: CASSLDLGVYNSPLHF. DNA of the CDR3: TGTGCCAGCAGCTTAGATTTGGGGGTCTATAATTCACCCCTCCACTTT.

This chain uses TRBV6-6 with TRBJ1-5; D is uncertain. V was trimmed by 6 bases and J by 2 bases, leaving 11 bases between them. This CDR3 is built from 14 residues. Germline V CDR1 and CDR2: MNHNY, SVGAGI (reference sequence). The CDR3 DNA sequence: TGTGCCAGCAGCAGTGACAATGGCAATCAGCCCCAGCATTTT. This sequence encodes CASSSDNGNQPQHF.

The chain joins TRBV7-6 to TRBJ2-1; D is possibly TRBD2 (5 bases). This CDR3 region has 17 residues. Trimming shortened V by 5 bases and J by 5 bases, and 22 bases separated the two germline ends. CDR1 is SGHVS, CDR2 FNYEAQ, per germline. In nucleotides, the CDR3 is TGTGCCAGCAGCCCACTTCTTAAGGGCGCGGGCGACAATGAGCAGTTCTTC. This translates into CASSPLLKGAGDNEQFF. The whole variable domain, remainder taken from reference TRBV7-6 and TRBJ2-1, is GAGVSQSPRYKVTKRGQDVALRCDPISGHVSLYWYRQALGQGPEFLTYFNYEAQQDKSGLPNDRFSAERPEGSISTLTIQRTEQRDSAMYRCASSPLLKGAGDNEQFFGPGTRLTVL.

The CDR3 DNA follows: TGTGCCAGCAGTTCGCCTACCGGGACAGGGGGTTACGAGCAGTACTTC. Protein: CASSSPTGTGGYEQYF. The chain links TRBV27 to TRBJ2-7, with TRBD1 matching 11 bases. V gave up 4 bases and J gave up 4 bases; unmatched junction bases: 9. Germline CDR1 and CDR2: MNHEY and SMNVEV (reference sequence). This CDR3 has 16 residues.

CDR3 loop: CASSHGGAYEQYF. The CDR3 nucleotides read TGTGCCAGCAGCCACGGGGGGGCCTACGAGCAGTACTTC. The chain joins TRBV14 to TRBJ2-7; 8 bases are a match to TRBD2. This CDR3 region has 13 residues. Germline CDR1 and CDR2: SGHDN and FVKESK. Trimming took 3 bases from V and 2 from J; bases not matched to a gene: 0.

This clonotype was observed at least ten times. The chain is built from TRBV19 and TRBJ2-7; tentative D call: TRBD2 (6 bases). The CDR3 is 15 residues long. Looked up from germline, CDR1 is LNHDA and CDR2 is SQIVND (reference sequence). Trimming took off 7 bases at V and 2 bases at J, with 18 bases between the two ends. Written as DNA, the CDR3 is TGTGCCAGTACCAATTTGGGGGGTCCCCCCTACGAGCAGTACTTC. This sequence encodes CASTNLGGPPYEQYF.

This clonotype was counted a few times. This chain uses TRBV12-3 or TRBV12-4 with TRBJ2-3; D gene uncertain. The CDR3 consists of 10 residues. V gave up 4 bases and J gave up 4 bases, with 0 bases separating them. In nucleotides, the CDR3 is TGTGCCAGCAGTTCAGATACGCAGTATTTT. Translating it yields CASSSDTQYF.

This clonotype was found a few times. The V and J genes are TRBV12-3 or TRBV12-4 and TRBJ2-1; D call uncertain. V was pared by 4 bases and J by 5 bases, with 21 bases between. This CDR3 has 17 residues. CDR3 nucleotides: TGTGCCAGCAGTTCACCTTCGGGTAGCAGATACCACAATGAGCAGTTCTTC. It specifies CASSSPSGSRYHNEQFF.

This clonotype has more than one count but fewer than ten. The V gene is TRBV11-2, the J gene TRBJ1-2; D perhaps matches TRBD1 (6 bases). V lost 2 bases, J lost 4 bases, and 23 bases lay in between. CDR1 and CDR2 from the germline V gene are SGHAT and FQNNGV. This CDR3 spans 18 amino acids. The CDR3 sequence is CASSLNWGRVEEGYGYTF. For the CDR3, the DNA is TGTGCCAGCAGCTTAAACTGGGGGCGAGTTGAGGAGGGCTATGGCTACACCTTC. The full variable domain, completed using reference TRBV11-2 and TRBJ1-2, is EAGVAQSPRYKIIEKRQSVAFWCNPISGHATLYWYQQILGQGPKLLIQFQNNGVVDDSQLPKDRFSAERLKGVDSTLKIQPAKLEDSAVYLCASSLNWGRVEEGYGYTFGSGTRLTVV.

Only a few counts were recorded for this clonotype. The V call is TRBV7-9, the J call TRBJ2-3; tentative D call: TRBD1 (5 bases). V was clipped by 5 bases and J by 3 bases, with 9 bases between them. There are 13 residues in the CDR3. Germline CDR1 and CDR2: SEHNR and FQNEAQ (reference sequence). CDR3 sequence reads: CASSDQGTDTQYF. The CDR3, as DNA: TGTGCCAGCAGCGACCAGGGTACAGATACGCAGTATTTT.

The V and J genes are TRBV18 and TRBJ2-5; D gene uncertain. V was cut by 3 bases and J by 5 bases, with 16 bases left in between. Looked up from germline, CDR1 is KGHSH and CDR2 is LQKENI. This CDR3 comprises 15 residues. Written as DNA, the CDR3 is TGTGCCAGCTCACCCCGAAGTTTCGACGGGGAGACCCAGTACTTC. It is translated as CASSPRSFDGETQYF. Full variable domain (missing parts from reference TRBV18 and TRBJ2-5): NAGVMQNPRHLVRRRGQEARLRCSPMKGHSHVYWYRQLPEEGLKFMVYLQKENIIDESGMPKERFSAEFPKEGPSILRIQQVVRGDSAAYFCASSPRSFDGETQYFGPGTRLLVL.

The genes are TRBV27 and TRBJ2-1; 12 positions match TRBD2. V lost 10 bases and J lost 7; bases outside the gene matches: 11. Germline V gene sequence: CDR1 MNHEY, CDR2 SMNVEV (reference sequence). The CDR3 is 15 residues long. DNA of the CDR3: TGTGCCACGACTAGCGGGGGACCCCTAAGGAATGAGCAGTTCTTC. Encoded protein: CATTSGGPLRNEQFF.

The V gene is TRBV9, the J gene TRBJ1-2; D call uncertain. Trimming took off 2 bases at V and 6 bases at J, with 14 bases between the two ends. In germline, CDR1 is SGDLS, CDR2 YYNGEE. CDR3 length equals 14 residues. The CDR3 is CASSVEGFGNGYTF. CDR3 nucleotides: TGTGCCAGCAGCGTTGAGGGTTTTGGCAATGGCTACACCTTC.

The chain carries TRBV6-6 and TRBJ1-5, with D tentatively TRBD1 (5 bases). The CDR3 is made up of 13 amino acids. Per germline, CDR1 MNHNY and CDR2 SVGAGI (reference sequence). The ends were cut back, 6 bases at V and 15 bases at J, with 21 bases in the middle. The CDR3 loop reads CASRETVSEPTHF. In nucleotides, the CDR3 is TGTGCCAGCAGAGAGACAGTGAGTGAGCCCACGCATTTT.

In its sample, this clonotype was seen a few times. The J gene is TRBJ2-7, the V gene TRBV2, with 7 nucleotides matching TRBD1. Germline CDR1 SNHLY, CDR2 FYNNEI. The CDR3 runs 14 residues. With V trimmed by 4 bases and J by 2 bases, 5 bases remained unmatched. CDR3 residues: CASSAGQATYEQYF. The CDR3 DNA reads as TGTGCCAGCAGTGCCGGACAGGCAACCTACGAGCAGTACTTC.

The chain joins TRBV9 to TRBJ2-2; D may be TRBD1 or TRBD2 (5 bases each). V lost 0 bases and J 6 bases, leaving 12 bases between the germline ends. There are 15 residues in the CDR3. CDR1 SGDLS and CDR2 YYNGEE come from the germline V gene. The CDR3 DNA sequence: TGTGCCAGCAGCGTAGAGGGACCCCCTTCCGGGGAGCTGTTTTTT. Translating gives CASSVEGPPSGELFF.

This chain uses TRBV28 with TRBJ2-7; 10 nucleotides match TRBD2. Germline CDR1 and CDR2: MDHEN and SYDVKM. With 7 bases clipped from V and 0 bases from J, the junction kept 9 bases outside the gene matches. CDR3 size: 16 residues. In DNA, the CDR3 is TGTGCCAGCACCCCTCTATGGACTAGCGGCTCCTACGAGCAGTACTTC. This codes for CASTPLWTSGSYEQYF.